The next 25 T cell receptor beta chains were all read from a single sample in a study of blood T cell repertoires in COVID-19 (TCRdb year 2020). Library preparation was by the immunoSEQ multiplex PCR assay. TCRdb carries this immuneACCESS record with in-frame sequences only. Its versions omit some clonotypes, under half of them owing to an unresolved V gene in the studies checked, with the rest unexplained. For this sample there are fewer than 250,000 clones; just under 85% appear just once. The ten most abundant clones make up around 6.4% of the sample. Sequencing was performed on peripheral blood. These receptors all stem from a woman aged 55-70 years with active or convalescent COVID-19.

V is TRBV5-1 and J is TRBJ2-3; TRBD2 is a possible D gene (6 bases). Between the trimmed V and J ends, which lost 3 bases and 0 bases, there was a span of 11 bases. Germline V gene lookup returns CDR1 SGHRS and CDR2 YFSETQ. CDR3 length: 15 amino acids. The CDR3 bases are TGCGCCAGCAGCTCATTAGCGGAAAGCACAGATACGCAGTATTTT. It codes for CASSSLAESTDTQYF.

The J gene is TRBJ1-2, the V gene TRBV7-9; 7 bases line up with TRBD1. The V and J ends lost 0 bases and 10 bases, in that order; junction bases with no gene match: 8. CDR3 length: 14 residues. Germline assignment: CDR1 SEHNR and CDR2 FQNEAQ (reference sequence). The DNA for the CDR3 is TGTGCCAGCAGCTTAGCGCAGGGGGTTCCAGCCTACACCTTC. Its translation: CASSLAQGVPAYTF.

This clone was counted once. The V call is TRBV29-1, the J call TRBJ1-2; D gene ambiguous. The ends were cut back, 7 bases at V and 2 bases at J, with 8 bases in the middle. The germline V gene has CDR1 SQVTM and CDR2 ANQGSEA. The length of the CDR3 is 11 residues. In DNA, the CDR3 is TGCAGCGCTTCGGGGAACTATGGCTACACCTTC. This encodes CSASGNYGYTF.

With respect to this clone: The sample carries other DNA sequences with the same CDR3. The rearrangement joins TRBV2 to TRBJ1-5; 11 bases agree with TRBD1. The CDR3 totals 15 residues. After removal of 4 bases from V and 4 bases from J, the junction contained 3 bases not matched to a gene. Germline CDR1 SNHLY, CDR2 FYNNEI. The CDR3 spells CASSGTGGLNQPQHF. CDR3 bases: TGTGCCAGCAGTGGGACAGGGGGCTTGAATCAGCCCCAGCATTTT.

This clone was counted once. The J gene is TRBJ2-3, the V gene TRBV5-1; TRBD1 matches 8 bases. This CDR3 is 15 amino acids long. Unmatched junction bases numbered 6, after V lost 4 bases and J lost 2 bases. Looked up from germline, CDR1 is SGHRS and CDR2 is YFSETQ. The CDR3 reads CASSTPTGDTDTQYF. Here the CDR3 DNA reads TGCGCCAGCAGCACCCCGACAGGGGACACAGATACGCAGTATTTT.

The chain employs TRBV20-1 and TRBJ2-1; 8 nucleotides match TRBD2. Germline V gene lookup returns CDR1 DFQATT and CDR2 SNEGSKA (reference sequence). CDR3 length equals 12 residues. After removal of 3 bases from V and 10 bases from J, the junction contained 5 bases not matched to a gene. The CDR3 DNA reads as TGCAGTGCTAGTCCCGGGACTAGAGAGCAGTTCTTC. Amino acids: CSASPGTREQFF.

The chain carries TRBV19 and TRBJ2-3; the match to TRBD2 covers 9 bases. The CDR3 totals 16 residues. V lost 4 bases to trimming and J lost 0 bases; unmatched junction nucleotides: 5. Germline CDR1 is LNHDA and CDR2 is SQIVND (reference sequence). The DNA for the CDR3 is TGTGCCAGTAGTAGAAGACTAGCGGCCAGCACAGATACGCAGTATTTT. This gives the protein CASSRRLAASTDTQYF.

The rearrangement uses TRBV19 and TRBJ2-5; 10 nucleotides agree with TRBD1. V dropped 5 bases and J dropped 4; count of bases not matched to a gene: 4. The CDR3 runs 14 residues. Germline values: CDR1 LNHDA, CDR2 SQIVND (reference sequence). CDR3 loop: CASSGGQGGETQYF. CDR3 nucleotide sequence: TGTGCCAGTAGTGGAGGACAGGGGGGAGAGACCCAGTACTTC.

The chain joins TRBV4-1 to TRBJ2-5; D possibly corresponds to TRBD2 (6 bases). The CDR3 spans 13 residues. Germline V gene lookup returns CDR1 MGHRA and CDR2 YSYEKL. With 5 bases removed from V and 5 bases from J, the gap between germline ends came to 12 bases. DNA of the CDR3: TGCGCCAGCAGCAGTCTAGCGAGTGAGACCCAGTACTTC. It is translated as CASSSLASETQYF.

Here the CDR3 DNA reads TGTGCCAGCAGTCCGGACAGGGCGAACACCGGGGAGCTGTTTTTT. It yields the protein CASSPDRANTGELFF. The chain combines TRBV28 with TRBJ2-2; 8 bases are shared with TRBD1. Germline V gene lookup returns CDR1 MDHEN and CDR2 SYDVKM. CDR3 length equals 15 residues. The V and J ends lost 5 bases and 0 bases, in that order; junction bases with no gene match: 2.

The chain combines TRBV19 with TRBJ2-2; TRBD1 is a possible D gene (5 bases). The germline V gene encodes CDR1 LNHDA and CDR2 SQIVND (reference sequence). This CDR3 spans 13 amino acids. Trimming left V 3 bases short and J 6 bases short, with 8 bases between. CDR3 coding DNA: TGTGCCAGTAGTATCAGGGTCGCCGGGGAGCTGTTTTTT. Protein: CASSIRVAGELFF.

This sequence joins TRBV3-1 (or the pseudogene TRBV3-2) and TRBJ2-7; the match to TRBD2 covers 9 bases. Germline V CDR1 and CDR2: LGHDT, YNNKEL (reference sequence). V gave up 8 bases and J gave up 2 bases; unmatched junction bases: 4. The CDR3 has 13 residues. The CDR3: CASRRGGAYEQYF. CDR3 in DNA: TGTGCCAGCCGGCGGGGGGGAGCCTACGAGCAGTACTTC.

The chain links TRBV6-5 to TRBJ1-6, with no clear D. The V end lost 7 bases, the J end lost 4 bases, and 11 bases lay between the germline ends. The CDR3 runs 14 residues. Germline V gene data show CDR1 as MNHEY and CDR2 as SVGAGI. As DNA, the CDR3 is TGTGCCAGCATCCCCCGGGGATATAATTCACCCCTCCACTTT. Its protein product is CASIPRGYNSPLHF.

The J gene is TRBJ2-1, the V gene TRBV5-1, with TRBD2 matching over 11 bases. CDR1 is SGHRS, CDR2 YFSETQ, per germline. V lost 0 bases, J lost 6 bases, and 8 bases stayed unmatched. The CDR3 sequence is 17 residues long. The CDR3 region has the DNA TGCGCCAGCAGCTTGGTCTTTACTAGCGGGGGAACCAATGAGCAGTTCTTC. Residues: CASSLVFTSGGTNEQFF.

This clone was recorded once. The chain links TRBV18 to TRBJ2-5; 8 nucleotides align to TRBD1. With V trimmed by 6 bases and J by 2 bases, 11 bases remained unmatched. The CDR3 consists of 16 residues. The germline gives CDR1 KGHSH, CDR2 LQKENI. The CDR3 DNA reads TGTGCCAGCTCCCCCGGGACAGGTGGGGTACAAGAGACCCAGTACTTC. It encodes CASSPGTGGVQETQYF.

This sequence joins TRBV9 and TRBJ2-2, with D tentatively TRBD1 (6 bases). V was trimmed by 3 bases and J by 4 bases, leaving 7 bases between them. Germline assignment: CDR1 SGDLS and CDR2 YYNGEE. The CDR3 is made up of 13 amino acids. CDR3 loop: CASSGTATGELFF. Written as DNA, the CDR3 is TGTGCCAGCAGCGGGACAGCCACCGGGGAGCTGTTTTTT.

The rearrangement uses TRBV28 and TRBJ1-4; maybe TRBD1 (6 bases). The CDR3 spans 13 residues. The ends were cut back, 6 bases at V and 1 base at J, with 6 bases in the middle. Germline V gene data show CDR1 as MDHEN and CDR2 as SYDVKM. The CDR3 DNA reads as TGTGCCAGCAGACAGGGAACTAATGAAAAACTGTTTTTT. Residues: CASRQGTNEKLFF.

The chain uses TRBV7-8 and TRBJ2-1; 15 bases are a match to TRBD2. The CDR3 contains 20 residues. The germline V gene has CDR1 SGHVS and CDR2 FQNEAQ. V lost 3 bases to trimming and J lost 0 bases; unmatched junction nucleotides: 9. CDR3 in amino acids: CASSFRPGLAGGDSYNEQFF. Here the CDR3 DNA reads TGTGCCAGCAGCTTTCGACCGGGACTAGCGGGGGGCGACTCCTACAATGAGCAGTTCTTC.

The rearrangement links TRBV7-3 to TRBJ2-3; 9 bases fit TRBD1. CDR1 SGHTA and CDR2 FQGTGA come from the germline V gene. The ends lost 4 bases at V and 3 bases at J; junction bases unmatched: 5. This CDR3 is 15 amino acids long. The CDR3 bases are TGTGCCAGCAGCTCCGGGACAGGGATAACAGATACGCAGTATTTT. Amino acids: CASSSGTGITDTQYF.

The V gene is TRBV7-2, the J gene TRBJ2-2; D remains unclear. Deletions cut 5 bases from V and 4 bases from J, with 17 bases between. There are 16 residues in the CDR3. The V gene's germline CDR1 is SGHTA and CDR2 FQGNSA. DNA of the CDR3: TGTGCCAGCAGCCCAGGCCGGATCTTGGGCACCGGGGAGCTGTTTTTT. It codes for CASSPGRILGTGELFF.

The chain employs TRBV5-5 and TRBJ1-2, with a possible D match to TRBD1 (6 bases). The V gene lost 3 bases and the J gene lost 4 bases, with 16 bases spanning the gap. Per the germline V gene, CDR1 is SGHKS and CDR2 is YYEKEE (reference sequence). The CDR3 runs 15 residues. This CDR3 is CASSSDPQGFYGYTF. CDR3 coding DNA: TGTGCCAGCAGCTCCGATCCACAGGGTTTCTATGGCTACACCTTC.

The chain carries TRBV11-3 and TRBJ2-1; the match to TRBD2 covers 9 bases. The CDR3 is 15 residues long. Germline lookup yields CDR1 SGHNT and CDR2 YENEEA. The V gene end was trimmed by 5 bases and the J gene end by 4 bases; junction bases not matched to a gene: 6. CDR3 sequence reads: CASSHRLADYNEQFF. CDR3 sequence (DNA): TGTGCCAGCAGCCACCGACTAGCGGATTACAATGAGCAGTTCTTC.

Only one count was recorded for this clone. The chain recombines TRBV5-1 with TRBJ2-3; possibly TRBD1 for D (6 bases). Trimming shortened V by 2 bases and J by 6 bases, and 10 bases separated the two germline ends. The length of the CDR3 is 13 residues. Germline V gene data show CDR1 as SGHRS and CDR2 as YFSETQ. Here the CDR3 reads CASSLQGSDTQYF. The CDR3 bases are TGCGCCAGCAGCTTACAGGGATCGGATACGCAGTATTTT.

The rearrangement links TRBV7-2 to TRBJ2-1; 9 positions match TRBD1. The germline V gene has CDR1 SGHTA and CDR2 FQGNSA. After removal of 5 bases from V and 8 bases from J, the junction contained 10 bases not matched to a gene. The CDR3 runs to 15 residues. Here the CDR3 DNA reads TGTGCCAGCAGCCGTGGGGACAGGGTAATGCATGAGCAGTTCTTC. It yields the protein CASSRGDRVMHEQFF. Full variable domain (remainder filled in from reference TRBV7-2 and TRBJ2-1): GAGVSQSPSNKVTEKGKDVELRCDPISGHTALYWYRQSLGQGLEFLIYFQGNSAPDKSGLPSDRFSAERTGGSVSTLTIQRTQQEDSAVYLCASSRGDRVMHEQFFGPGTRLTVL.

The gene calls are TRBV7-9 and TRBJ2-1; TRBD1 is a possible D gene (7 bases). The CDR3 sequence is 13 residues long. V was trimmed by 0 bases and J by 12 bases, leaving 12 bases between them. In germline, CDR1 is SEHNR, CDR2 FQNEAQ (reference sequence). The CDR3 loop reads CASSLAEGAGQFF. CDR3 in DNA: TGTGCCAGCAGCTTAGCGGAGGGGGCCGGGCAGTTCTTC.